The 4 T cell receptor beta chains given below trace back to one sample, sequenced in a study of T cell responses to AZD1222 COVID-19 vaccine. Clones were read by immunoSEQ multiplex PCR, and TCRdb kept only the in-frame ones, dropping some. This sample yields fewer than 180,000 clones, of which 85% to 95% are seen a single time; over 1% belongs to the top ten. Source: peripheral blood, taken on day 0 of AZD1222 vaccination. These receptors came from an adult in good health.

This clone was observed a single time. The gene calls are TRBV10-1 and TRBJ1-5, with 8 bases fitting TRBD1. J was trimmed by 2 bases and V by 7 bases; bases with no gene match: 7. Germline CDR1 WNHNN, CDR2 SYGVQD (reference sequence). The CDR3 is made up of 15 amino acids. The CDR3 region is CASTTGETCNQPQHF. The CDR3 bases are TGCGCCAGCACGACAGGGGAGACTTGCAATCAGCCCCAGCATTTT.

The J gene is TRBJ1-2, the V gene TRBV7-2; D not resolved. This CDR3 has 14 residues. V shed 2 bases and J shed 4 bases, with 11 bases lying between them. Germline CDR1 SGHTA, CDR2 FQGNSA. The CDR3 region is CASSLLSQSYGYTF. The CDR3 DNA is TGTGCCAGCAGCTTACTATCGCAGTCCTATGGCTACACCTTC.

The chain is built from TRBV19 and TRBJ1-5; D not certain. The V end lost 0 bases, the J end lost 6 bases, and 9 bases lay between the germline ends. Germline CDR1 LNHDA, CDR2 SQIVND (reference sequence). The CDR3 extends over 14 amino acids. The chain's CDR3 is CASSIDDEVQPQHF. CDR3 nucleotide sequence: TGTGCCAGTAGTATAGATGACGAAGTTCAGCCCCAGCATTTT.

The chain links TRBV12-3 or TRBV12-4 to TRBJ1-1, with TRBD1 identical over 7 bases. The ends lost 0 bases at V and 10 bases at J; junction bases unmatched: 5. The CDR3 spans 13 residues. CDR3 in DNA: TGTGCCAGCAGTTTAGCGCCTGCAGGGGGAGCTTTCTTT. Its translation is CASSLAPAGGAFF.